What follows describes a single T cell receptor beta chain. Its antigen is still unknown. It has no much larger one-base neighbor in the sample; base qualities were not kept. The library was obtained by PCR. TCRdb shows the sequencer as Illumina HiSeq 4000. The TCR beta-chain CDR3 region of each patient was profiled by high-throughput sequencing. Per the authors' processing: The researchers built a classifier to tell apart papillary thyroid cancer patients with distant metastasis, based on CDR3 differences among clinicopathological groups. To measure repertoire diversity the researchers used the Shannon index, while the Morisita-Horn index served to gauge how similar the tumor and blood repertoires were. In TCRdb, the public reads were trimmed at Q25 with fastp and aligned with MiXCR, with productive beta chains retained. TCRdb's processing, not the study's, gives the V and J calls here. This sample gives about 50,000 clones in total; less than 5% of them show up just once. About 9.8% of the sample lies in the top ten.

This sample is part of a study of metastatic and nonmetastatic thyroid tumors (dated by TCRdb to between 2020 and 2021). Study-wide context: For patients with malignant and with benign thyroid disease, the researchers compared repertoires between peripheral blood samples and tumor or nodule tissue samples. Points the paper makes about the study in general: In both blood and tumor samples, TCR beta diversity was reported to be significantly higher in malignant tumors than in benign nodules.

The CDR1 and CDR2 encoded by the germline V gene are SGHRS and YFSETQ. The CDR3 sequence holds 17 residues, the cysteine and phenylalanine included. Of the read, only the CDR3 DNA is kept; its 51 bases are in frame from base 1. After removal of 4 bases from V and 5 bases from J, the junction retains 12 bases not matched to a gene. No patient had received any treatment before thyroid surgery. The study retrospectively analysed patient clinical samples collected from the early 2010s to the late 2010s using T-cell receptor beta sequencing. The sequence links TRBV5-1 to TRBJ2-2; 9 middle bases align to TRBD1. The sample was blood. This TCR derives from a female donor with papillary thyroid cancer or a benign thyroid nodule (not recorded which). Some clones in this sample may be carry-over from other donors' samples. The CDR3 has the sequence CASSPTLGTGLTGELFF. The DNA sequence is as follows: TGCGCCAGCAGCCCTACCCTTGGGACAGGGTTAACCGGGGAGCTGTTTTTT. The CDR3, completed at both ends by the reference TRBV5-1 and TRBJ2-2 genes, gives the full variable domain KAGVTQTPRYLIKTRGQQVTLSCSPISGHRSVSWYQQTPGQGLQFLFEYFSETQRNKGNFPGRFSGRQFSNSRSEMNVSTLELGDSALYLCASSPTLGTGLTGELFFGEGSRLTVL.